This T cell receptor beta chain was captured by sequencing in a study of blood T cell repertoires in COVID-19. Study details: Two negative PCRs, clearance, or symptom resolution characterized the recovered Cohort 3 donors.

Clones were sequenced by immunoSEQ multiplex PCR, and TCRdb holds only the in-frame ones, with some missing. The sample contains 210,000 or so clones, 86% of which appear only once. Cohorts were determined from participant-reported clinical history. The CDR3 runs to 15 residues. V lost 5 bases to trimming and J lost 5 bases; unmatched junction nucleotides: 4. Germline CDR1 SGHAT, CDR2 FQNNGV. The source of this sequence is a woman aged 45-65 years in a cohort exposed to, infected with or recovered from COVID-19 (not recorded which). The source material was PBMCs or T cells enriched from blood (not recorded which). The V gene is TRBV11-2, the J gene TRBJ2-1; the match to TRBD2 covers 12 bases. CDR3 nucleotides: TGTGCCAGCAGCCCTACTAGCGGGGGGCACAATGAGCAGTTCTTC. Its translation is CASSPTSGGHNEQFF.